This note documents a single TCR beta chain sequence. This sample is part of a study of control samples from healthy donors and cancer patients. Sequencing used immunoSEQ multiplex PCR; TCRdb keeps in-frame clones, though not all of them. The sample consists of about 70,000 clones, roughly 86% of them appearing once. The clonotype was recovered from a woman aged 45 to 65 with head and neck cancer. Input material: PBMCs.

The DNA of the CDR3 is TGTGCCAGCAGCTTGGTAGGCAGGGAGGTAGATACGCAGTATTTT. Protein: CASSLVGREVDTQYF. The J gene is TRBJ2-3, the V gene TRBV5-6; possible D gene TRBD2, 6 bases. CDR1 is SGHDT, CDR2 YYEEEE, per germline. The CDR3 spans 15 residues. Deletions cut 0 bases from V and 5 bases from J, with 13 bases between.